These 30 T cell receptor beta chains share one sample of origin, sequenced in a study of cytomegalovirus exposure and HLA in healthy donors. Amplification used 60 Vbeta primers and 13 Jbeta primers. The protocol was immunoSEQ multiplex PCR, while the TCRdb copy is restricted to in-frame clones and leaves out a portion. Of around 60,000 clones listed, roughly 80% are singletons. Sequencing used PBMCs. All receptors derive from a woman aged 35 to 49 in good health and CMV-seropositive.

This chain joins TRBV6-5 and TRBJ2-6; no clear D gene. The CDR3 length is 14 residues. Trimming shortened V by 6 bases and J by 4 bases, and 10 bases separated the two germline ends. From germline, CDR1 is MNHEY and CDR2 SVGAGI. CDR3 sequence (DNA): TGTGCCAGCAGCCCCCGCGGAGGGGCCAACGTCCTGACTTTC. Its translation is CASSPRGGANVLTF.

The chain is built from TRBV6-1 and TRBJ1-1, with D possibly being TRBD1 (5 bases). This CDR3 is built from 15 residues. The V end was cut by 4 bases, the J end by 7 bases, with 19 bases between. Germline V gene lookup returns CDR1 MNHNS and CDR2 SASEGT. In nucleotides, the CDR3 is TGTGCCAGCAGTGTCCTGACGACAGAAGGCGGTGAAGCTTTCTTT. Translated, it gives CASSVLTTEGGEAFF.

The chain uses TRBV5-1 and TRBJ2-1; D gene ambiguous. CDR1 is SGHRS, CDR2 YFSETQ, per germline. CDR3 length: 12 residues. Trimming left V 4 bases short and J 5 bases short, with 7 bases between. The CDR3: CASSEQDNEQFF. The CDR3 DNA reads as TGCGCCAGCAGCGAGCAGGACAATGAGCAGTTCTTC.

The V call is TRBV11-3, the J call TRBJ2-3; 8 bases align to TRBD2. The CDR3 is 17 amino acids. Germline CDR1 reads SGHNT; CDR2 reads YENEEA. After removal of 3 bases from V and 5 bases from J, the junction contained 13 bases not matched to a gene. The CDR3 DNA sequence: TGTGCCAGCAGCTTGGGACGGGGGGGCCCCGGGGGAGATACGCAGTATTTT. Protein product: CASSLGRGGPGGDTQYF. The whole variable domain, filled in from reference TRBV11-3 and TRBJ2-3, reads EAGVVQSPRYKIIEKKQPVAFWCNPISGHNTLYWYLQNLGQGPELLIRYENEEAVDDSQLPKDRFSAERLKGVDSTLKIQPAELGDSAVYLCASSLGRGGPGGDTQYFGPGTRLTVL.

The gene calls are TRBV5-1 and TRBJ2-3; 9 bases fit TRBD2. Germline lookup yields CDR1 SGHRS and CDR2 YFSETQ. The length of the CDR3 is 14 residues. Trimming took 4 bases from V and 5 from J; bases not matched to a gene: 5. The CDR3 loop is CASSGGGAGDTQYF. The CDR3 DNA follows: TGCGCCAGCAGCGGCGGGGGGGCCGGAGATACGCAGTATTTT.

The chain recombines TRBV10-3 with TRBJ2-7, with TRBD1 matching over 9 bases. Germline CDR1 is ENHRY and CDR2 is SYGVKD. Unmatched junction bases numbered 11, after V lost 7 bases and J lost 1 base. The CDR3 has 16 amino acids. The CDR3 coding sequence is TGTGCCATCAAACCGGGACAGGGATCAGGGTCCTACGAGCAGTACTTC. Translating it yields CAIKPGQGSGSYEQYF.

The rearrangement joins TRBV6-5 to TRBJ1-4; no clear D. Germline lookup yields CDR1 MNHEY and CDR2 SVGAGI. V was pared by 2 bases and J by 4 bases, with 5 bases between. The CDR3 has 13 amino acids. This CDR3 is CASSYRDNEKLFF. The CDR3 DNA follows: TGTGCCAGCAGTTACAGAGATAATGAAAAACTGTTTTTT.

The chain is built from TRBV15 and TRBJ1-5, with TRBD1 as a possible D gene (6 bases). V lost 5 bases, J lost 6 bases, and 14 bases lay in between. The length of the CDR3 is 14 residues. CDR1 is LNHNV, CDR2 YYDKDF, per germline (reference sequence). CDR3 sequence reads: CATSGNRVGQPQHF. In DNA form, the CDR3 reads TGTGCCACCAGCGGAAACAGGGTGGGTCAGCCCCAGCATTTT.

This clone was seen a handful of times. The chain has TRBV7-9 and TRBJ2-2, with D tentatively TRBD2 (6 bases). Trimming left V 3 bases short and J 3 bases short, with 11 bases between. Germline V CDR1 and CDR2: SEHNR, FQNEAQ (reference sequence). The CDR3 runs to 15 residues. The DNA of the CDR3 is TGTGCCAGCAGCTTGGCGGGGCCGGACACCGGGGAGCTGTTTTTT. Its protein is CASSLAGPDTGELFF.

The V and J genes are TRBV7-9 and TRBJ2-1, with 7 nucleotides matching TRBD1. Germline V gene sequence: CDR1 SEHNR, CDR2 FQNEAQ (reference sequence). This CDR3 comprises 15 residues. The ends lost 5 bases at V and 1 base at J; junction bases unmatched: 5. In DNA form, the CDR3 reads TGTGCCAGCAGCACGACAGGGTTGTCCTACAATGAGCAGTTCTTC. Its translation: CASSTTGLSYNEQFF.

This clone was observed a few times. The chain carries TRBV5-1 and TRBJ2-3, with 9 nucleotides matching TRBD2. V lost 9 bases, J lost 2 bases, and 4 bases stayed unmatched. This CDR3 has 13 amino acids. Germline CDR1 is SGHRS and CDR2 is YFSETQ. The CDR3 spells CATKRGVTDTQYF. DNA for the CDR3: TGCGCCACCAAGCGGGGGGTCACAGATACGCAGTATTTT.

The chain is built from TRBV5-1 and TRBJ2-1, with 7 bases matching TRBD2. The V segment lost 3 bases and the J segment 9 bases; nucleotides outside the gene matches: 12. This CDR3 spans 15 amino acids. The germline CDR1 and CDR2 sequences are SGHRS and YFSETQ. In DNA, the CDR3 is TGCGCCAGCAGCTCTGGACTAGGGGTTCAGGGTGAGCAGTTCTTC. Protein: CASSSGLGVQGEQFF.

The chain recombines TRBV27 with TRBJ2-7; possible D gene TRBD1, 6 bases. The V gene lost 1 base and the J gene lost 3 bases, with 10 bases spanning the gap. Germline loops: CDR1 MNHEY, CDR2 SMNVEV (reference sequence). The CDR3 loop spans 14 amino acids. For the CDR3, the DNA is TGTGCCAGCAGTTTATTCTGGGACAACTACGAGCAGTACTTC. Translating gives CASSLFWDNYEQYF.

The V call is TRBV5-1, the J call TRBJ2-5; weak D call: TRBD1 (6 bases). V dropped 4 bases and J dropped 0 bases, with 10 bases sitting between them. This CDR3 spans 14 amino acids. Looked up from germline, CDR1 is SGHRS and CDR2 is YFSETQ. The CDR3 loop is CASSPRDNQETQYF. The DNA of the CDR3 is TGCGCCAGCAGCCCCCGGGACAACCAAGAGACCCAGTACTTC.

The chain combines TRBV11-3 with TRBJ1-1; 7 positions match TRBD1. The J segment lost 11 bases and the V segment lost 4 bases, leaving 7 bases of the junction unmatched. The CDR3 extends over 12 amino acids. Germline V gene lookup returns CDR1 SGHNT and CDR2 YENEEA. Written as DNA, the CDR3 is TGTGCCAGCAGCTCAGGGGGACTTCAGGCTTTCTTT. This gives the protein CASSSGGLQAFF.

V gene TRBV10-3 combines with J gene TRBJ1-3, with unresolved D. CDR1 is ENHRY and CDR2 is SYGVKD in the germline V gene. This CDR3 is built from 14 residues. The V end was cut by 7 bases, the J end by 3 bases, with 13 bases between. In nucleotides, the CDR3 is TGTGCCATCAACGGGGTCGAGAATGGAAACACCATATATTTT. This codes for CAINGVENGNTIYF.

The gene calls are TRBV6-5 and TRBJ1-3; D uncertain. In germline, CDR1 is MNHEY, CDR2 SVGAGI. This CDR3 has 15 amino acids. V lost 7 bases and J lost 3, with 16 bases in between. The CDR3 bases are TGTGCCAGCACTTTATCCGAAACGGGTGGAAACACCATATATTTT. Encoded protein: CASTLSETGGNTIYF.

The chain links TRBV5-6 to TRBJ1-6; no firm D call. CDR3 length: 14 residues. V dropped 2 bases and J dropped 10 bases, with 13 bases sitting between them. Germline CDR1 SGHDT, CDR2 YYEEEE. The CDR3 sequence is CASSLVRGRSPLHF. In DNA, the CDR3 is TGTGCCAGCAGCTTAGTGAGAGGCCGGTCACCCCTCCACTTT.

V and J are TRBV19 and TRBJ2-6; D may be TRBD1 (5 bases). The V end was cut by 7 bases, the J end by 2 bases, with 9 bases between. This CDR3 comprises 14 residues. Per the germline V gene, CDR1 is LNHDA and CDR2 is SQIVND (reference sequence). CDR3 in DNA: TGTGCCAGTAAAGGGGCAACTGGGGCCAACGTCCTGACTTTC. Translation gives CASKGATGANVLTF.

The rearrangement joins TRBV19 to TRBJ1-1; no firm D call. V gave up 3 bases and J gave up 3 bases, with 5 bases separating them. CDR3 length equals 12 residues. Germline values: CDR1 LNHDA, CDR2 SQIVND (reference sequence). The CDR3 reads CASSMRDTEAFF. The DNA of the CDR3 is TGTGCCAGTAGTATGAGGGACACTGAAGCTTTCTTT.

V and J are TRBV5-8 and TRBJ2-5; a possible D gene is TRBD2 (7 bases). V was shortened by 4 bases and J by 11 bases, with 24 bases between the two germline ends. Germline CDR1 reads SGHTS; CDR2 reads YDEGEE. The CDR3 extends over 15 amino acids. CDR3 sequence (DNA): TGTGCCAGCAGCATCCCTAGGGGGGGGCCACCTGAGCAGTACTTC. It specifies CASSIPRGGPPEQYF.

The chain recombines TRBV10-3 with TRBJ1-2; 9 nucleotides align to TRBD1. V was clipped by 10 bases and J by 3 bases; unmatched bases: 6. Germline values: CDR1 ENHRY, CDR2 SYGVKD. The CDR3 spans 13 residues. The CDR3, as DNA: TGTGCCACTGCACAGGGGGCGGACTATGGCTACACCTTC. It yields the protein CATAQGADYGYTF.

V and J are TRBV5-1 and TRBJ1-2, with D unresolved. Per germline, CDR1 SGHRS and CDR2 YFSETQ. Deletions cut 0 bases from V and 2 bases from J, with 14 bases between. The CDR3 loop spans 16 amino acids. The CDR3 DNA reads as TGCGCCAGCAGCTTGGGCGAGATTGAGGGAAACTATGGCTACACCTTC. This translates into CASSLGEIEGNYGYTF.

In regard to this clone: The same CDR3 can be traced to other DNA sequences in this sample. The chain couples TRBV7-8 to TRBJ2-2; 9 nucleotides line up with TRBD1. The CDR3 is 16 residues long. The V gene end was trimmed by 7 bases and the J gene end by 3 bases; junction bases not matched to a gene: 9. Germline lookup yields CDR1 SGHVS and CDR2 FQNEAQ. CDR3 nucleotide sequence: TGTGCCAGCACCCGCATCGGACAGGGGTACACCGGGGAGCTGTTTTTT. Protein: CASTRIGQGYTGELFF.

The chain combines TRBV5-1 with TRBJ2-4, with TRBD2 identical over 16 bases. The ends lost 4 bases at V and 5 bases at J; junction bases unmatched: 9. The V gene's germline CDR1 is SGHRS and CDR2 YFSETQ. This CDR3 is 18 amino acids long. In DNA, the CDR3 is TGCGCCAGCAGCCACGGGACTAGCGGGGGGGATCCCCAAAACATTCAGTACTTC. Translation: CASSHGTSGGDPQNIQYF. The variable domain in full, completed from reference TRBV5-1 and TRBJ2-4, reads KAGVTQTPRYLIKTRGQQVTLSCSPISGHRSVSWYQQTPGQGLQFLFEYFSETQRNKGNFPGRFSGRQFSNSRSEMNVSTLELGDSALYLCASSHGTSGGDPQNIQYFGAGTRLSVL.

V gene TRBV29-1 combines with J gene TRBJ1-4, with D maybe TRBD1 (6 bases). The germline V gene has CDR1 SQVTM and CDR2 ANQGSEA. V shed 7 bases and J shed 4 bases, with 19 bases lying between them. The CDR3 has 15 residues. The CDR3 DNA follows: TGCAGCGCCCTCCGGGGGGCTGGCTTTAATGAAAAACTGTTTTTT. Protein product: CSALRGAGFNEKLFF. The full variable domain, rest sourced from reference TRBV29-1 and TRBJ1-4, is SAVISQKPSRDICQRGTSLTIQCQVDSQVTMMFWYRQQPGQSLTLIATANQGSEATYESGFVIDKFPISRPNLTFSTLTVSNMSPEDSSIYLCSALRGAGFNEKLFFGSGTQLSVL.

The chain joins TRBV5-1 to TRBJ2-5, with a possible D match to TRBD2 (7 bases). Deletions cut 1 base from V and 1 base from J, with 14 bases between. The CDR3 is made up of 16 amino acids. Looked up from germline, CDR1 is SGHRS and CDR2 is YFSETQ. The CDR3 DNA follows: TGCGCCAGCAGCTTGTCAGTTCGGGGGGCCCAAGAGACCCAGTACTTC. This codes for CASSLSVRGAQETQYF.

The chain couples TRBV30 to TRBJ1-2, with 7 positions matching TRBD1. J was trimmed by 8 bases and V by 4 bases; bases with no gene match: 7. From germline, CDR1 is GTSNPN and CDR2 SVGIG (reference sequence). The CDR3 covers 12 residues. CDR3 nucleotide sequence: TGTGCCTGGACTCCGGGACAGTCGGGCTACACCTTC. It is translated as CAWTPGQSGYTF.

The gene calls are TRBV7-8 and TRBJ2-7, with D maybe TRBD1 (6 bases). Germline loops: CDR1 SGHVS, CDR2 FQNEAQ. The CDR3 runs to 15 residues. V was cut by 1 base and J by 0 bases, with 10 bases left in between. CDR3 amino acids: CASSLGQDPSYEQYF. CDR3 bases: TGTGCCAGCAGCTTAGGACAGGATCCCTCCTACGAGCAGTACTTC. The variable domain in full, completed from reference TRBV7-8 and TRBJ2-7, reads GAGVSQSPRYKVAKRGQDVALRCDPISGHVSLFWYQQALGQGPEFLTYFQNEAQLDKSGLPSDRFFAERPEGSVSTLKIQRTQQEDSAVYLCASSLGQDPSYEQYFGPGTRLTVT.

As DNA, the CDR3 is TGCGCCAGCAGTGAGCGGGGGGGGAACTACGAGCAGTACTTC. Amino acid sequence: CASSERGGNYEQYF. This chain uses TRBV10-2 with TRBJ2-7; 8 bases are a match to TRBD2. V shed 2 bases and J 3 bases; nucleotides not matched to a gene: 3. The CDR3 runs to 14 residues. Germline CDR1 is WSHSY and CDR2 is SAAADI.